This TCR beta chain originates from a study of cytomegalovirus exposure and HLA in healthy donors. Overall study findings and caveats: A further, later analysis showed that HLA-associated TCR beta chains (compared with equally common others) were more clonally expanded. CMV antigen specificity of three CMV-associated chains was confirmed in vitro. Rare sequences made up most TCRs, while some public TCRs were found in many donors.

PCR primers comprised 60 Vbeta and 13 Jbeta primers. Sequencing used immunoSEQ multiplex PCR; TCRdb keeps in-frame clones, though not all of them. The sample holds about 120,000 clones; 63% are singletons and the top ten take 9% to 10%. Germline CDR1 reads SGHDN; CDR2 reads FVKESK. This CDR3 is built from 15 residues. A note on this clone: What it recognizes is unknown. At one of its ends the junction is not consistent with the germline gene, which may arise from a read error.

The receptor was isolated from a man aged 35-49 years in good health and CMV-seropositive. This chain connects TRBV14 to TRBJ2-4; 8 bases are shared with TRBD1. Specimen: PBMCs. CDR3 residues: CASSQGWDRRNIQYF. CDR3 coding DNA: TGTGCCAGCAGTCAAGGATGGGACAGGCGAAACATTCAGTACTTC.